This T cell receptor (beta chain) was identified in a study of beta chain features in type 1 diabetes. The study reverse transcribed the entire isolated RNA, so it sequenced expressed TCRB transcripts. The protocol was immunoSEQ multiplex PCR, while the TCRdb copy is restricted to in-frame clones and leaves out a portion. The sample lists about 410,000 clones, approximately 15% seen once, with 0.035% to 0.045% in the top ten. Losses at the gene ends were 2 bases for V and 8 bases for J; bases not matched to a gene: 6. This CDR3 spans 15 amino acids. Germline CDR1 KGHSH, CDR2 LQKENI. The genes are TRBV18 and TRBJ2-1; TRBD1 agrees at 10 bases. Sequenced sample: naive CD4+ T cells from blood. The sequence came from a man aged 25 to 40 in good health. Here the CDR3 reads CASSPDRGRLYEQFF. The DNA of the CDR3 is TGTGCCAGCTCACCAGACAGGGGGCGCTTATATGAGCAGTTCTTC.